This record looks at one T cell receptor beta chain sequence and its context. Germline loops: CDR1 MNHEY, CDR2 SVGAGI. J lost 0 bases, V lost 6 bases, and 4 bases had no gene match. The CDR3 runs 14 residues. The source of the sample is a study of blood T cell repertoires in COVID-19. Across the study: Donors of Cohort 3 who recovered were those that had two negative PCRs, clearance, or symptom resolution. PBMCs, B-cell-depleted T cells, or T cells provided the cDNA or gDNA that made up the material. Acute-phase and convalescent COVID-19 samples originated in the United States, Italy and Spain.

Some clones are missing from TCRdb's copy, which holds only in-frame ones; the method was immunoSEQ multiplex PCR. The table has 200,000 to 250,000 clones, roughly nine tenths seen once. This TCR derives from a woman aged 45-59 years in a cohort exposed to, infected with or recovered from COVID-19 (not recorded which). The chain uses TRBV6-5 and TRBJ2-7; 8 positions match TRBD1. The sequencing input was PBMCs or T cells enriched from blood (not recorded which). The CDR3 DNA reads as TGTGCCAGCAGCCGGACAGGGCACTCCTACGAGCAGTACTTC. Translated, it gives CASSRTGHSYEQYF.